Listed here are 6 T cell receptor beta chains from one sample, sequenced in a study of T cell responses to AZD1222 COVID-19 vaccine. TCRdb's table, derived via immunoSEQ multiplex PCR, lists solely in-frame clones and lacks some. The sample yields fewer than 130,000 clones, 94% seen once. The source was peripheral blood, collected 28 days after the second AZD1222 dose. The origin of the receptors is an adult who received the AZD1222 COVID-19 vaccine.

The CDR3, as DNA: TGCGCCAGCAGCAGCATACAGGGTGGCTATGGCTACACCTTC. This encodes CASSSIQGGYGYTF. The chain carries TRBV5-1 and TRBJ1-2, with D possibly matching TRBD1 (6 bases). Trimming pared 4 bases from V and 4 bases from J, leaving 14 bases between. The CDR3 extends over 14 amino acids. CDR1 is SGHRS and CDR2 is YFSETQ in the germline V gene.

The chain carries TRBV7-9 and TRBJ2-5, with 11 bases identical to TRBD2. J gave up 4 bases and V 3 bases, and 7 bases lay outside the gene matches. This CDR3 is 16 amino acids long. From germline, CDR1 is SEHNR and CDR2 FQNEAQ (reference sequence). The CDR3 loop reads CASSFGSTSGRETQYF. CDR3 DNA sequence: TGTGCCAGCAGCTTCGGGTCAACTAGCGGGAGAGAGACCCAGTACTTC.

This clone was recorded once. This rearrangement joins TRBV5-1 to TRBJ2-7; D gene unclear. Germline V CDR1 and CDR2: SGHRS, YFSETQ. Trimming shortened V by 3 bases and J by 3 bases, and 13 bases separated the two germline ends. The CDR3 has 14 amino acids. The DNA for the CDR3 is TGCGCCAGCAGCTACGGATTTTCGGGCTACGAGCAGTACTTC. It yields the protein CASSYGFSGYEQYF.

The rearrangement links TRBV29-1 to TRBJ1-2; no firm D call. V lost 6 bases and J 3 bases, leaving 11 bases between the germline ends. The CDR3 has 12 residues. Germline V gives CDR1 SQVTM, CDR2 ANQGSEA. This CDR3 is CSVPSGHYGYTF. CDR3 coding DNA: TGCAGCGTCCCGTCAGGCCACTATGGCTACACCTTC.

The rearrangement links TRBV7-9 to TRBJ1-4; 7 positions match TRBD1. CDR3 length: 14 amino acids. CDR1 is SEHNR, CDR2 FQNEAQ, per germline (reference sequence). The V and J ends lost 3 bases and 7 bases, in that order; junction bases with no gene match: 5. CDR3 sequence (DNA): TGTGCCAGCAGCTTCGAGGCAGGGGGTGAAAAACTGTTTTTT. Translated: CASSFEAGGEKLFF.

CDR3: CASSHPGLYNYGYTF. CDR3 DNA sequence: TGCGCCAGCAGCCACCCGGGGCTATATAACTATGGCTACACCTTC. The chain is built from TRBV4-1 and TRBJ1-2, with D maybe TRBD1 (5 bases). CDR1 is MGHRA, CDR2 YSYEKL, per germline. CDR3 length: 15 residues. V was clipped by 3 bases and J by 1 base, with 12 bases between them.